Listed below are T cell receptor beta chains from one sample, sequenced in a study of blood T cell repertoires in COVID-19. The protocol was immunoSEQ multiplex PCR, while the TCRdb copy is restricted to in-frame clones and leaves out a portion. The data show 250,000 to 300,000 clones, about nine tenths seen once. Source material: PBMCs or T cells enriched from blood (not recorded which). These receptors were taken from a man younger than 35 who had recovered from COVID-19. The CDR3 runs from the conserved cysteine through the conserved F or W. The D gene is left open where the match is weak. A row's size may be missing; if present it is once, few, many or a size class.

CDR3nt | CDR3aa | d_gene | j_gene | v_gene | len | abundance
TGTGCCAGCAGTGAAGGCCGTAGCGAGAGCACAGATACGCAGTATTTT | CASSEGRSESTDTQYF | - | TRBJ2-3 | TRBV2 | 16 | -
TGTGCCAGCAGCTCCCAGGGGCGGACTGAAGCTTTCTTT | CASSSQGRTEAFF | - | TRBJ1-1 | TRBV11-2 | 13 | -
TGTGCCAGCGGTACCCGGGGGATTAACACCGGGGAGCTGTTTTTT | CASGTRGINTGELFF | - | TRBJ2-2 | TRBV5-4 | 15 | few
TGTGCCAGTAGTATAGGAGTAACCTATGGCTACACCTTC | CASSIGVTYGYTF | - | TRBJ1-2 | TRBV19 | 13 | -
TGTGCCAGCAGCTTTCCAGGTGGGAGCTATAACTATGGCTACACCTTC | CASSFPGGSYNYGYTF | - | TRBJ1-2 | TRBV11-2 | 16 | -
TGCGCCAGCAGCCAAGAACCCGGCTACGAGCAGTACTTC | CASSQEPGYEQYF | - | TRBJ2-7 | TRBV4-1 | 13 | few
TGTGCCAGCAGCCAGGGGAGCTCCTATAATTCACCCCTCCACTTT | CASSQGSSYNSPLHF | - | TRBJ1-6 | TRBV3-1/TRBV3-2 | 15 | -
TGTGCCAGCTCACAAGGGACAACGAACACTGAAGCTTTCTTT | CASSQGTTNTEAFF | - | TRBJ1-1 | TRBV18 | 14 | -
TGTGCCAGCAGCGCTGGGACAGGGTGGGATGGCTACACCTTC | CASSAGTGWDGYTF | TRBD1 | TRBJ1-2 | TRBV2 | 14 | -
TGTGCCAGCAGCCAACAGGCCTATACCCCGTACACTGAAGCTTTCTTT | CASSQQAYTPYTEAFF | - | TRBJ1-1 | TRBV14 | 16 | -
TGTGCCAGCAGTGAAGTTTTACAGGGACCCTACAATGAGCAGTTCTTC | CASSEVLQGPYNEQFF | - | TRBJ2-1 | TRBV6-1 | 16 | -
TGCAGTGCTAGTCTACAGGGCCGCAATCAGCCCCAGCATTTT | CSASLQGRNQPQHF | - | TRBJ1-5 | TRBV20-1 | 14 | few
TGTGCCAGCATGGCAGGAACTAGCGGCACCGGGGAGCTGTTTTTT | CASMAGTSGTGELFF | TRBD2 | TRBJ2-2 | TRBV6-5 | 15 | once
TGTGCCAGCTCACCACCCAGGTACACTGAAGCTTTCTTT | CASSPPRYTEAFF | - | TRBJ1-1 | TRBV18 | 13 | -
TGTGCCAGCAGCCCCTCACAGGGCGCTTATAATTCACCCCTCCACTTT | CASSPSQGAYNSPLHF | - | TRBJ1-6 | TRBV5-4 | 16 | -
TGTGCCAGCAGTTACATCGATAGTGTAGGGGGCACTGAAGCTTTCTTT | CASSYIDSVGGTEAFF | - | TRBJ1-1 | TRBV6-5 | 16 | -
TGTGCCAGCAGCCAGGGCCTGAACACTGAAGCTTTCTTT | CASSQGLNTEAFF | - | TRBJ1-1 | TRBV3-1/TRBV3-2 | 13 | -
TGCGCCAGCAGCCTTGGGACTAGCGGGGGGAACACCGGGGAGCTGTTTTTT | CASSLGTSGGNTGELFF | TRBD2 | TRBJ2-2 | TRBV4-1 | 17 | -
TGTGCCTGGAACCGGGACAGGGGTATCGATGGCTACACCTTC | CAWNRDRGIDGYTF | TRBD1 | TRBJ1-2 | TRBV30 | 14 | few
TGTGCCAGCAGTTCTTCATACGGGACAGGGGCTCAGCCCCAGCATTTT | CASSSSYGTGAQPQHF | TRBD1 | TRBJ1-5 | TRBV6-5 | 16 | -
TGTGCCAGCAGTTTAGGGGTCTACGCGGGGAGAGAAAAACTGTTTTTT | CASSLGVYAGREKLFF | - | TRBJ1-4 | TRBV27 | 16 | once
TGTGCCAGCCGGCCCCCACTAAGGAGCTCCTACGAGCAGTACTTC | CASRPPLRSSYEQYF | - | TRBJ2-7 | TRBV18 | 15 | -
TGTGCCAGCAGCCAAGGGACAGTTTATGGCTACACCTTC | CASSQGTVYGYTF | - | TRBJ1-2 | TRBV3-1/TRBV3-2 | 13 | -
TGTGCCAGCAGCCATCGGGGGGGCACAGATACGCAGTATTTT | CASSHRGGTDTQYF | TRBD2 | TRBJ2-3 | TRBV3-1/TRBV3-2 | 14 | -
TGTGCCAGCAGCGCCGGGACAGCCCTGATGCAGTACTTC | CASSAGTALMQYF | TRBD1 | TRBJ2-7 | TRBV7-9 | 13 | -
TGTGCCAGCAGCTTAGCCCAGGGGGCGCGTGGCTACACCTTC | CASSLAQGARGYTF | TRBD1 | TRBJ1-2 | TRBV11-2 | 14 | -